This T cell receptor (beta chain) was retrieved from a study of blood T cell repertoires in COVID-19. Study-wide context: Sites across the United States, Italy and Spain contributed samples from acute and convalescent COVID-19. T cells, B-cell-depleted T cells, or PBMCs provided the cDNA or gDNA that served as material.

Authors' analysis steps: Counts of nucleated cells, estimated from reference gene primer amplification, were obtained. Data came from immunoSEQ multiplex PCR; TCRdb stores just in-frame clones and leaves some out. V, J and clone size derive from that table, while D and trimming were established from the DNA sequence. Of over 85,000 clones in the sample, 70% to 90% were seen once. This sequence originates from a man in his sixties or seventies with acute or convalescent COVID-19. Sequencing was done on a sample of peripheral blood.

Here the CDR3 DNA reads TGTGCCAGCAGTTTAAATATTCAGGTTTATGGCTACACCTTC. It is translated as CASSLNIQVYGYTF. This chain uses TRBV28 with TRBJ1-2; D is uncertain. The V gene lost 2 bases and the J gene lost 5 bases, with 12 bases spanning the gap. Per the germline V gene, CDR1 is MDHEN and CDR2 is SYDVKM. This CDR3 contains 14 residues.